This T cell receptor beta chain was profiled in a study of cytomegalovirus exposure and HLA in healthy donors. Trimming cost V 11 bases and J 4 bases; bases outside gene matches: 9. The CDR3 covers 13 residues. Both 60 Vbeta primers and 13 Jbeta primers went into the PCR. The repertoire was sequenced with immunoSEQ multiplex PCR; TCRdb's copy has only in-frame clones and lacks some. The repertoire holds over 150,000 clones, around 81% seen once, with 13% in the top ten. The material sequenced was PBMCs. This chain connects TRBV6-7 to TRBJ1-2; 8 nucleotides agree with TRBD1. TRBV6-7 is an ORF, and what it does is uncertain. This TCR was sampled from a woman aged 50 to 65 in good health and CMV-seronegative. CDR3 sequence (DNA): TGTGCCTCCAGGACAGGGACACTCTATGGCTACACCTTC. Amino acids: CASRTGTLYGYTF.